A selection of T cell receptor beta chains follows, all from one sample in a study of shared clonotypes between healthy human individuals. Measured with immunoSEQ multiplex PCR; TCRdb has only the in-frame clones, and not every one. The table lists approximately 1,500,000 clones, roughly 95% of them singletons. What was sequenced was naive CD4+ T cells sorted from blood. Receptor source: a man aged 30 to 45 in good health. CDR3s include the opening cysteine and the closing phenylalanine or tryptophan. The D gene is left open where the match is weak. Part of the rows lack a size; the others show once, few, many or a class for expanded clones.

d_call j_call v_call cdr3_length clone_size cdr3_aa cdr3_nt
- TRBJ1-5 TRBV5-6 16 - CASSLYVSGANQPQHF TGTGCCAGCAGCTTGTACGTTTCAGGGGCCAATCAGCCCCAGCATTTT
TRBD2 TRBJ2-7 TRBV11-3 15 - CASSLDSSGTYEQYF TGTGCCAGCAGCTTAGATTCTAGCGGTACCTACGAGCAGTACTTC
TRBD1 TRBJ2-3 TRBV5-1 15 - CASSGGQTYTDTQYF TGCGCCAGCAGCGGGGGACAGACTTACACAGATACGCAGTATTTT
- TRBJ2-1 TRBV29-1 15 - CSVGEGLLSYNEQFF TGCAGCGTTGGTGAGGGGCTACTTTCCTACAATGAGCAGTTCTTC
TRBD1 TRBJ1-3 TRBV9 15 once CASSVQGAQGNTIYF TGTGCCAGCAGCGTTCAGGGGGCACAGGGAAACACCATATATTTT
TRBD2 TRBJ2-1 TRBV29-1 16 - CSVGDLLGGSKSEQFF TGCAGCGTGGGGGATTTGCTGGGCGGGAGTAAAAGTGAGCAGTTCTTC
- TRBJ1-2 TRBV15 15 - CATRSHGEAIYGYTF TGTGCCACCAGGAGTCATGGGGAGGCCATCTATGGCTACACCTTC
- TRBJ2-3 TRBV9 18 - CASSVGGPSNFGTDTQYF TGTGCCAGCAGCGTCGGAGGGCCCTCAAATTTCGGCACAGATACGCAGTATTTT
TRBD1 TRBJ2-1 TRBV10-1 15 - CASRGTGSSYNEQFF TGCGCCAGCAGAGGGACAGGTAGCTCCTACAATGAGCAGTTCTTC
TRBD2 TRBJ2-7 TRBV27 16 - CASSPGTSGALGEQYF TGTGCCAGCTCACCAGGGACTAGCGGTGCGTTGGGTGAGCAGTACTTC
- TRBJ2-3 TRBV28 15 once CASRSGGTSTDTQYF TGTGCCAGCAGGTCTGGCGGGACTAGCACAGATACGCAGTATTTT
- TRBJ2-7 TRBV7-9 14 - CASSIAGAAREQYF TGTGCCAGCAGCATCGCAGGGGCCGCCAGAGAGCAGTACTTC
TRBD2 TRBJ2-1 TRBV6-4 15 - CASSAAGGLTNEQFF TGTGCCAGCAGTGCCGCGGGAGGCCTAACCAATGAGCAGTTCTTC
- TRBJ1-2 TRBV5-4 16 - CASSLVEDRENYGYTF TGTGCCAGCAGCTTGGTCGAGGACCGAGAGAACTATGGCTACACCTTC
- TRBJ2-1 TRBV7-6 15 - CASSLGLGGRSEQFF TGTGCCAGCAGCTTAGGGCTCGGTGGGAGATCTGAGCAGTTCTTC
TRBD2 TRBJ2-5 TRBV28 16 - CASSLFLAGILETQYF TGTGCCAGCAGTTTATTCCTAGCGGGAATCCTAGAGACCCAGTACTTC
- TRBJ2-1 TRBV18 14 - CASAEGNSYNEQFF TGTGCCAGCGCGGAGGGAAACTCCTACAATGAGCAGTTCTTC
TRBD2 TRBJ2-3 TRBV2 15 - CASSPVREGSDTQYF TGTGCCAGCAGTCCCGTGCGGGAGGGTTCAGATACGCAGTATTTT
- TRBJ1-5 TRBV2 14 - CASSRDTHDQPQHF TGTGCCAGCAGCCGGGACACGCATGACCAGCCCCAGCATTTT
- TRBJ1-5 TRBV6-5 14 - CASSYSRENQLQHF TGTGCCAGCAGTTACTCCCGGGAGAATCAGCTCCAGCATTTT
TRBD1 TRBJ2-7 TRBV30 15 - CAWSVRDRGPYEQYF TGTGCCTGGAGTGTAAGGGACAGGGGGCCCTACGAGCAGTACTTC
- TRBJ1-1 TRBV5-1 14 - CASSIDTLNTEAFF TGCGCCAGCAGCATCGACACCTTGAACACTGAAGCTTTCTTT
- TRBJ1-5 TRBV30 13 - CAWNRVANQPQHF TGTGCCTGGAACAGGGTGGCTAATCAGCCCCAGCATTTT
TRBD2 TRBJ2-7 TRBV18 13 - CASSEGTSGSSTF TGTGCCAGCTCAGAAGGGACTAGCGGAAGTTCGACCTTC
- TRBJ1-1 TRBV10-2 14 - CASSVAGGNTEAFF TGCGCCAGCAGCGTAGCCGGGGGGAACACTGAAGCTTTCTTT
TRBD1 TRBJ2-6 TRBV9 18 - CASSVGTGPYSGANVLTF TGTGCCAGCAGCGTAGGGACAGGACCCTACTCTGGGGCCAACGTCCTGACTTTC
TRBD2 TRBJ2-7 TRBV10-2 14 - CASSEGSGRYEQYF TGCGCCAGCAGTGAGGGTAGCGGGAGATACGAGCAGTACTTC
TRBD2 TRBJ2-4 TRBV9 16 - CASSVATGLAGNIQYF TGTGCCAGCAGCGTAGCGACAGGTCTAGCGGGAAACATTCAGTACTTC
- TRBJ1-5 TRBV7-2 13 - CASSLISNQPQHF TGTGCCAGCAGCTTAATTAGCAATCAGCCCCAGCATTTT
- TRBJ2-1 TRBV13 13 - CASSPRAVNEQFF TGTGCCAGCAGCCCGAGGGCCGTAAATGAGCAGTTCTTC
TRBD1 TRBJ1-5 TRBV19 15 - CASSPRDRVNQPQHF TGTGCCAGTAGTCCGAGGGACAGGGTTAATCAGCCCCAGCATTTT
TRBD2 TRBJ2-1 TRBV7-9 17 - CASSLANLIAGSGEQFF TGTGCCAGCAGCTTAGCGAATTTAATAGCGGGATCGGGTGAGCAGTTCTTC
- TRBJ1-2 TRBV20-1 11 - CSSRSQDGYTF TGCAGTTCGAGGAGTCAGGATGGCTACACCTTC
TRBD2 TRBJ2-5 TRBV15 14 - CATSRTGREETQYF TGTGCCACCAGCAGAACGGGGAGGGAAGAGACCCAGTACTTC
- TRBJ2-3 TRBV7-2 11 few CASSLTDTQYF TGTGCCAGCAGCTTAACAGATACGCAGTATTTT
- TRBJ2-1 TRBV11-2 19 - CASSTRSPKDYSGWGEQFF TGTGCCAGCAGCACACGAAGCCCCAAAGATTATAGTGGGTGGGGTGAGCAGTTCTTC